Presented here are 32 T cell receptor beta chains from one specimen sequenced in a study of T cell repertoires in cytomegalovirus infection. For these receptors, no antigen is known. TCRdb itself ran the reads through MiXCR, one entry per CDR3 protein. Here the sample spans hundreds of thousands of distinct CDR3 sequences, about two fifths being singletons. Specimen: cultured PBMCs, collected from culture after CMV antigen stimulation. All receptors come from a human donor in good health (CMV status not recorded). Some clones in this sample may be carry-over from other donors' samples.

Remarks on this clonotype: At one boundary the junction diverges from the germline segment, which might be a read error. The J gene is TRBJ2-1, the V gene TRBV7-6; D is perhaps TRBD1 or TRBD2 (5 bases each). CDR1 SGHVS and CDR2 FNYEAQ come from the germline V gene. The CDR3 length is 16 residues. For the CDR3, the DNA is TGTGCCAGCAGCACGTCTACCCGGGACCTCGTCCCCCAAATCTCTTTC. Translated: CASSTSTRDLVPQISF.

This clonotype has only a few counts. The chain combines TRBV7-9 with TRBJ1-4; 10 bases fit TRBD1. V lost 4 bases and J lost 3; bases outside the gene matches: 5. Germline assignment: CDR1 SEHNR and CDR2 FQNEAQ (reference sequence). The CDR3 is made up of 16 amino acids. CDR3 coding DNA: TGTGCCAGCAGCTCCGGACAGGGGGAGGCTAATGAAAAACTGTTTTTT. Translating it yields CASSSGQGEANEKLFF.

This chain links TRBV20-1 with TRBJ1-3, with TRBD1 matching over 7 bases. The junction had 7 bases not matched to a gene; V was cut back by 5 bases and J by 0 bases. The germline CDR1 and CDR2 sequences are DFQATT and SNEGSKA (reference sequence). The CDR3 length is 15 residues. Written as DNA, the CDR3 is TGCAGTGCTTCCGGGACAGCAAACTCTGGAAACACCATATATTTT. Translated, it gives CSASGTANSGNTIYF.

The V and J genes are TRBV7-6 and TRBJ2-3, with D unclear. CDR1 is SGHVS and CDR2 is FNYEAQ in the germline V gene. The CDR3 is made up of 14 amino acids. V gave up 5 bases and J gave up 2 bases, with 11 bases separating them. CDR3 bases: TGTGCCAGCAGCGGTCTCCTCTACACAGATACGCAGTATTTT. Residues: CASSGLLYTDTQYF.

This chain connects TRBV7-3 to TRBJ1-4, with unresolved D. This CDR3 has 13 residues. The V end lost 5 bases, the J end lost 10 bases, and 14 bases lay between the germline ends. Germline-derived CDR1 and CDR2 are SGHTA and FQGTGA. CDR3 nucleotides: TGTGCCAGCAGCCTCGGGCAACACGGAAAACTGTTTTTT. Translating it yields CASSLGQHGKLFF.

This clonotype was found a few times. V usage is TRBV12-3 or TRBV12-4 and J usage is TRBJ1-1, with D perhaps matching TRBD1 (6 bases). This CDR3 spans 15 amino acids. The germline V and J ends were trimmed by 5 bases and 3 bases, with 16 bases remaining between them. Here the CDR3 DNA reads TGTGCCAGCAGTCGAACTCGGACAGTATACACTGAAGCTTTCTTT. It encodes CASSRTRTVYTEAFF.

This clonotype was counted many times. This chain connects TRBV7-2 to TRBJ2-2, with a tentative D call TRBD1 (6 bases). CDR1 SGHTA and CDR2 FQGNSA come from the germline V gene. CDR3 length: 15 amino acids. Deletions cut 3 bases from V and 0 bases from J, with 8 bases between. The CDR3 DNA is TGTGCCAGCAGCTTTTCAGGGGCGAACACCGGGGAGCTGTTTTTT. Amino acid sequence: CASSFSGANTGELFF. The whole variable domain, remainder taken from reference TRBV7-2 and TRBJ2-2, is GAGVSQSPSNKVTEKGKDVELRCDPISGHTALYWYRQSLGQGLEFLIYFQGNSAPDKSGLPSDRFSAERTGGSVSTLTIQRTQQEDSAVYLCASSFSGANTGELFFGEGSRLTVL.

V and J are TRBV7-8 and TRBJ2-5; 7 bases match TRBD1. This CDR3 region has 15 residues. Germline V CDR1 and CDR2: SGHVS, FQNEAQ. The V and J ends lost 5 bases and 2 bases, in that order; junction bases with no gene match: 8. The CDR3 bases are TGTGCCAGCAGCCAAAGGACAGGAGTTCAAGAGACCCAGTACTTC. Its translation is CASSQRTGVQETQYF.

The CDR3 here is CATSRKRLVGNQETQYF. The DNA for the CDR3 is TGTGCCACCAGCAGAAAACGACTAGTCGGAAACCAAGAGACCCAGTACTTC. The chain couples TRBV15 to TRBJ2-5; weak D call: TRBD2 (6 bases). V shed 2 bases and J shed 0 bases, with 16 bases lying between them. The CDR3 has 17 residues. Germline V lookup: CDR1 LNHNV, CDR2 YYDKDF (reference sequence).

This chain connects TRBV7-2 to TRBJ2-5; 8 bases are shared with TRBD1. The CDR3 is made up of 16 amino acids. Germline trimming cut 5 bases from V and 2 bases from J; bases unmatched to any gene: 10. CDR1 is SGHTA, CDR2 FQGNSA, per germline. CDR3 residues: CASSPRYRGIQETQYF. The CDR3 coding sequence is TGTGCCAGCAGCCCACGTTACAGGGGGATACAAGAGACCCAGTACTTC. Filled out from reference TRBV7-2 and TRBJ2-5, the complete variable domain reads GAGVSQSPSNKVTEKGKDVELRCDPISGHTALYWYRQSLGQGLEFLIYFQGNSAPDKSGLPSDRFSAERTGGSVSTLTIQRTQQEDSAVYLCASSPRYRGIQETQYFGPGTRLLVL.

The chain employs TRBV3-1 and TRBJ2-2, with 7 nucleotides matching TRBD1. V shed 5 bases, J shed 4 bases, and the junction held 10 bases outside the gene matches. Germline values: CDR1 LGHDT, CDR2 YNNKEL (reference sequence). CDR3 length: 16 residues. CDR3 in amino acids: CASSSQGPLFTGELFF. The CDR3, as DNA: TGTGCCAGCAGCTCACAGGGGCCCCTCTTCACCGGGGAGCTGTTTTTT.

The chain carries TRBV20-1 and TRBJ1-5, with TRBD1 as a possible D gene (6 bases). The CDR3 loop spans 14 amino acids. Germline CDR1 is DFQATT and CDR2 is SNEGSKA (reference sequence). V was pared by 6 bases and J by 3 bases, with 15 bases between. CDR3 loop: CSATQGGINQPQHF. Written as DNA, the CDR3 is TGCAGTGCGACCCAAGGGGGGATCAATCAGCCCCAGCATTTT.

The rearrangement uses TRBV19 and TRBJ2-3; weak D call: TRBD2 (6 bases). Germline V gene data show CDR1 as LNHDA and CDR2 as SQIVND (reference sequence). Trimming stripped 6 bases from V and 6 bases from J, with 13 bases between. The CDR3 is made up of 13 amino acids. CDR3 in DNA: TGTGCCAGTAGCCTATGGGGGGACGATACGCAGTATTTT. This codes for CASSLWGDDTQYF. Drawing the rest from reference TRBV19 and TRBJ2-3, the complete variable domain is DGGITQSPKYLFRKEGQNVTLSCEQNLNHDAMYWYRQDPGQGLRLIYYSQIVNDFQKGDIAEGYSVSREKKESFPLTVTSAQKNPTAFYLCASSLWGDDTQYFGPGTRLTVL.

The V and J genes are TRBV14 and TRBJ2-7; 11 bases align to TRBD2. The V and J ends lost 0 bases and 5 bases, in that order; junction bases with no gene match: 12. This CDR3 contains 18 residues. The germline V gene encodes CDR1 SGHDN and CDR2 FVKESK. This CDR3 is CASSQEGSGRATSHEQYF. Here the CDR3 DNA reads TGTGCCAGCAGCCAAGAAGGTAGCGGGAGGGCCACAAGCCACGAGCAGTACTTC.

This clonotype has only a few counts. This chain joins TRBV7-6 and TRBJ2-5; 7 bases fit TRBD2. Per germline, CDR1 SGHVS and CDR2 FNYEAQ. The CDR3 extends over 13 amino acids. Unmatched junction bases numbered 4, after V lost 4 bases and J lost 5 bases. DNA of the CDR3: TGTGCCAGCAGCTCAGGGACTATGGAGACCCAGTACTTC. It specifies CASSSGTMETQYF.

The gene calls are TRBV2 and TRBJ1-6; D is ambiguous. V was pared by 4 bases and J by 3 bases, with 10 bases between. The length of the CDR3 is 15 residues. Germline V lookup: CDR1 SNHLY, CDR2 FYNNEI. CDR3 protein: CASSAEPVYNSPLHF. The CDR3 DNA sequence: TGTGCCAGCAGTGCAGAGCCAGTCTATAATTCACCCCTCCACTTT.

J is TRBJ2-1 and V is TRBV12-3 or TRBV12-4; no reliable D call. Trimming stripped 10 bases from V and 1 base from J, with 11 bases between. The CDR3 is 13 residues long. The CDR3 region is CATDVGSYNEQFF. CDR3 in DNA: TGTGCCACCGACGTGGGGTCCTACAATGAGCAGTTCTTC.

This clonotype was seen repeatedly, ten times or more. The CDR3 region is CASSPIVNTEAFF. CDR3 coding DNA: TGTGCCAGCAGCCCGATAGTGAACACTGAAGCTTTCTTT. The gene calls are TRBV11-2 and TRBJ1-1; no reliable D call. Deletions cut 5 bases from V and 0 bases from J, with 7 bases between. The CDR3 extends over 13 amino acids. In germline, CDR1 is SGHAT, CDR2 FQNNGV.

The V gene is TRBV7-2, the J gene TRBJ2-1; the D is unclear. This CDR3 contains 16 residues. CDR1 and CDR2 from the germline V gene are SGHTA and FQGNSA. Deletions cut 5 bases from V and 0 bases from J, with 14 bases between. CDR3: CASSLGTSGSYNEQFF. In DNA form, the CDR3 reads TGTGCCAGCAGCCTCGGAACCTCTGGCTCCTACAATGAGCAGTTCTTC. The whole variable domain, filled in from reference TRBV7-2 and TRBJ2-1, reads GAGVSQSPSNKVTEKGKDVELRCDPISGHTALYWYRQSLGQGLEFLIYFQGNSAPDKSGLPSDRFSAERTGGSVSTLTIQRTQQEDSAVYLCASSLGTSGSYNEQFFGPGTRLTVL.

This clonotype appeared a few times. The chain carries TRBV7-9 and TRBJ2-3; 8 positions match TRBD1. V shed 5 bases, J shed 2 bases, and the junction held 6 bases outside the gene matches. Germline values: CDR1 SEHNR, CDR2 FQNEAQ (reference sequence). CDR3 length: 15 residues. The CDR3 spells CASSGDRTTTDTQYF. In DNA form, the CDR3 reads TGTGCCAGCAGCGGGGACAGGACAACCACAGATACGCAGTATTTT.

The chain carries TRBV7-2 and TRBJ2-7, with TRBD2 matching 12 bases. V shed 5 bases and J 0 bases; nucleotides not matched to a gene: 5. Germline CDR1 and CDR2: SGHTA and FQGNSA. The CDR3 consists of 16 residues. The CDR3 sequence: CASSLLAGGISYEQYF. The CDR3, as DNA: TGTGCCAGCAGCCTGCTAGCGGGGGGGATCTCCTACGAGCAGTACTTC.

The rearrangement links TRBV7-2 to TRBJ2-1; D uncertain. Trimming took off 5 bases at V and 2 bases at J, with 10 bases between the two ends. The CDR3 runs to 14 residues. Germline assignment: CDR1 SGHTA and CDR2 FQGNSA. CDR3 bases: TGTGCCAGCAGCCCCGTGGTCGCCTACAATGAGCAGTTCTTC. Encoded protein: CASSPVVAYNEQFF.

This clonotype was picked up a small number of times. The V gene is TRBV5-6, the J gene TRBJ2-1; a possible D gene is TRBD2 (5 bases). This CDR3 region has 17 residues. V was shortened by 4 bases and J by 6 bases, with 23 bases between the two germline ends. Per the germline V gene, CDR1 is SGHDT and CDR2 is YYEEEE. The CDR3 is CASSRPPGFHLGNEQFF. CDR3 DNA: TGTGCCAGCAGCCGACCCCCGGGATTTCACCTGGGCAATGAGCAGTTCTTC. The variable domain in full, completed from reference TRBV5-6 and TRBJ2-1, reads DAGVTQSPTHLIKTRGQQVTLRCSPKSGHDTVSWYQQALGQGPQFIFQYYEEEERQRGNFPDRFSGHQFPNYSSELNVNALLLGDSALYLCASSRPPGFHLGNEQFFGPGTRLTVL.

This clonotype was recorded a few times. The chain is built from TRBV4-1 and TRBJ1-1, with D perhaps TRBD1 (5 bases). Looked up from germline, CDR1 is MGHRA and CDR2 is YSYEKL. The CDR3 length is 15 residues. The V end was cut by 2 bases, the J end by 2 bases, with 12 bases between. CDR3 nucleotide sequence: TGCGCCAGCAGCCAACCGGGACGAGCTAACACTGAAGCTTTCTTT. Amino acid sequence: CASSQPGRANTEAFF.

There are many counts of this clonotype. This chain joins TRBV4-1 and TRBJ2-7, with unresolved D. Trimming shortened V by 4 bases and J by 1 base, and 11 bases separated the two germline ends. The CDR3 covers 14 residues. Germline CDR1 is MGHRA and CDR2 is YSYEKL. Here the CDR3 DNA reads TGCGCCAGCAGCCCGACGGCTATTTCCTACGAGCAGTACTTC. Its translation: CASSPTAISYEQYF.

The chain's CDR3 is CASARWTADTEAFF. For the CDR3, the DNA is TGTGCCAGCGCCCGGTGGACAGCCGACACTGAAGCTTTCTTT. The rearrangement links TRBV27 to TRBJ1-1, with TRBD1 as a possible D gene (6 bases). The CDR3 length is 14 residues. Trimming took off 8 bases at V and 3 bases at J, with 16 bases between the two ends. Germline CDR1 is MNHEY and CDR2 is SMNVEV (reference sequence).

The V gene is TRBV7-6, the J gene TRBJ2-7, with TRBD1 as a possible D gene (9 bases). Trimming cost V 3 bases and J 3 bases, with 21 bases left between them. Germline loops: CDR1 SGHVS, CDR2 FNYEAQ. The length of the CDR3 is 17 residues. In nucleotides, the CDR3 is TGTGCCAGCAGCTTCGGGAGGGGACAGGGCTTTTTCTACGAGCAGTACTTC. Amino acids: CASSFGRGQGFFYEQYF.

The chain carries TRBV2 and TRBJ1-5, with 7 bases aligning to TRBD1. There are 18 residues in the CDR3. Germline values: CDR1 SNHLY, CDR2 FYNNEI. The trim removed 6 bases at V and 3 bases at J, leaving 17 bases unmatched. For the CDR3, the DNA is TGTGCCAGCAGAGTTAACAGGGGCCAACGGTGGGTCAATCAGCCCCAGCATTTT. Protein: CASRVNRGQRWVNQPQHF.

The genes are TRBV6-5 and TRBJ2-2, with D maybe TRBD2 (6 bases). The CDR3 sequence is 17 residues long. Per the germline V gene, CDR1 is MNHEY and CDR2 is SVGAGI. Trimming shortened V by 0 bases and J by 7 bases, and 18 bases separated the two germline ends. CDR3 sequence: CASSYSSRRVDSGELFF. CDR3 nucleotide sequence: TGTGCCAGCAGTTACTCGAGTCGGAGGGTAGACAGCGGGGAGCTGTTTTTT.

This clonotype was seen once. The V gene is TRBV2, the J gene TRBJ2-7; 7 nucleotides agree with TRBD2. Trimming removed 6 bases from V and 1 base from J; junction bases left unmatched: 3. Germline CDR1 and CDR2: SNHLY and FYNNEI. CDR3 length: 13 amino acids. In DNA, the CDR3 is TGTGCCAGCAGCGGGGACTATTCCTACGAGCAGTACTTC. Its protein product is CASSGDYSYEQYF.

This clonotype occurred once. This CDR3 reads CASSPDTPGGELFF. CDR3 DNA sequence: TGTGCCAGCTCACCGGACACGCCGGGGGGAGAACTGTTTTTT. V gene TRBV18 combines with J gene TRBJ1-4, with a weak D call TRBD1 (5 bases). The CDR3 runs to 14 residues. V lost 3 bases, J lost 12 bases, and 17 bases lay in between. Germline lookup yields CDR1 KGHSH and CDR2 LQKENI.

The chain carries TRBV27 and TRBJ2-5, with D maybe TRBD2 (5 bases). Trimming took off 8 bases at V and 3 bases at J, with 16 bases between the two ends. This CDR3 spans 14 amino acids. Germline V CDR1 and CDR2: MNHEY, SMNVEV (reference sequence). DNA of the CDR3: TGTGCCAGCTCGACGGGAACCAGAAAAGAGACCCAGTACTTC. Protein product: CASSTGTRKETQYF.